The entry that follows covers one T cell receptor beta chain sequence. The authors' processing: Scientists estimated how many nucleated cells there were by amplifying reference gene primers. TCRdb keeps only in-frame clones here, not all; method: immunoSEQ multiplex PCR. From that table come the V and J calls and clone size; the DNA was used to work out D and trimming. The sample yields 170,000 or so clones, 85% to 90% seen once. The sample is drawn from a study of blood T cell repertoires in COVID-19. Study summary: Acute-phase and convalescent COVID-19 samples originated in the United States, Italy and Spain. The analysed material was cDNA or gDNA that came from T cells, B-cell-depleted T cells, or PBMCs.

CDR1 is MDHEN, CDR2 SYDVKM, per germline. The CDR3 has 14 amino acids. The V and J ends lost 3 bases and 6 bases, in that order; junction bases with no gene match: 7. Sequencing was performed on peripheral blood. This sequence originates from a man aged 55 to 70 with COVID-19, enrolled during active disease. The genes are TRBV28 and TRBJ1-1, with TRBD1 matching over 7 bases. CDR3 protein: CASSFDRVGPEAFF. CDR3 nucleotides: TGTGCCAGCAGTTTTGACAGGGTAGGGCCTGAAGCTTTCTTT. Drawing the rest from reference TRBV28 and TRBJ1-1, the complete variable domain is DVKVTQSSRYLVKRTGEKVFLECVQDMDHENMFWYRQDPGLGLRLIYFSYDVKMKEKGDIPEGYSVSREKKERFSLILESASTNQTSMYLCASSFDRVGPEAFFGQGTRLTVV.